This T cell receptor beta chain was profiled in a study of T cells in Graves' hyperthyroidism and ophthalmopathy. A few counts support this clonotype. Its antigen is not known. Amplification yielded TCR beta CDR3 regions, with RNA transcripts as the source. Using the HTBI primer set, a first-round RT-PCR was run on the TCR CDR3. TCRdb re-derived calls from the multiplex PCR reads in MiXCR, one entry per CDR3 protein. There are 450,000 to 700,000 distinct CDR3 sequences in the sample; approximately 44% occur only once, and around 20% lies in the top ten. Diagnosing involved the use of clinical symptoms, serum thyroxine and TRAb, thyroid ultrasound and orbital computed tomography. Findings of the study overall: The blood repertoire included most of the expanded thyroid clonotypes above 0.001. It was a median 6.5 months before onset that the model predicted ophthalmopathy.

The germline V gene has CDR1 SEHNR and CDR2 FQNEAQ (reference sequence). V lost 5 bases and J lost 7, with 12 bases in between. The CDR3 runs to 14 residues. Sequences were obtained from peripheral blood or thyroid tissue (not recorded which). The clonotype comes from an adult woman with Graves' disease, either hyperthyroidism or ophthalmopathy (not recorded which). This sequence joins TRBV7-9 and TRBJ1-6; TRBD1 is a possible D gene (6 bases). The CDR3, as DNA: TGTGCCAGCAGCCACAGGGAATTGAATTCACCCCTCCACTTT. Translated, it gives CASSHRELNSPLHF. The full variable domain, rest sourced from reference TRBV7-9 and TRBJ1-6, is DTGVSQNPRHKITKRGQNVTFRCDPISEHNRLYWYRQTLGQGPEFLTYFQNEAQLEKSRLLSDRFSAERPKGSFSTLEIQRTEQGDSAMYLCASSHRELNSPLHFGNGTRLTVT.